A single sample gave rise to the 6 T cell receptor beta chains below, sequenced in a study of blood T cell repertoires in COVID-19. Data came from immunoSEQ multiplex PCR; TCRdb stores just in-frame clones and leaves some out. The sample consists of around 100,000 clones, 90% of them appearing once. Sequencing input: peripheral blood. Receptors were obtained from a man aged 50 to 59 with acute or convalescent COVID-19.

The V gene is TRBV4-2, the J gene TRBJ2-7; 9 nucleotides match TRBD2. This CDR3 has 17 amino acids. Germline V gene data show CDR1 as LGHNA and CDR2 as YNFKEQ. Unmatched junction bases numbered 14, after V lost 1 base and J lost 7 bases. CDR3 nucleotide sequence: TGTGCCAGCAGCCAAGCTAAGATAGCGGGAGTAATGGGTGAGCAGTACTTC. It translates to CASSQAKIAGVMGEQYF.

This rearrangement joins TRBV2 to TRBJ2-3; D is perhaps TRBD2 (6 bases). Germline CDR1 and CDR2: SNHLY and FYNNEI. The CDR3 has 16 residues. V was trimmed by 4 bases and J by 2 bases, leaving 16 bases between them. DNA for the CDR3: TGTGCCAGCAGTGGGGGACTCCAGCCCTTCACAGATACGCAGTATTTT. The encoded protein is CASSGGLQPFTDTQYF.

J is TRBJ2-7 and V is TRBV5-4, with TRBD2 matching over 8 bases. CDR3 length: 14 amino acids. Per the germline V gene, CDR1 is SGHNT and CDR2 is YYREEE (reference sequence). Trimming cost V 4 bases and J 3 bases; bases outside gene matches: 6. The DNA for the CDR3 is TGTGCCAGCAGCAGCCCCGGGACTAGCTACGAGCAGTACTTC. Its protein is CASSSPGTSYEQYF.

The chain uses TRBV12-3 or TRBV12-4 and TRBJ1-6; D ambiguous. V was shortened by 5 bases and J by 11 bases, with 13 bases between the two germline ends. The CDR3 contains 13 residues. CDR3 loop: CASSGRGRAPLHF. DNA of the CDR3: TGTGCCAGCAGTGGACGGGGTAGAGCACCCCTCCACTTT.

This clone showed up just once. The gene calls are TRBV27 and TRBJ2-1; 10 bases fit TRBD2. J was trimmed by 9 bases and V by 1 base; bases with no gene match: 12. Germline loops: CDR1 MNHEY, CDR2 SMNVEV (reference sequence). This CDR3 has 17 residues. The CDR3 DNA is TGTGCCAGCAGTTTATACGGGACTAGCGTCCTGGGGGGTGAGCAGTTCTTC. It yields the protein CASSLYGTSVLGGEQFF.

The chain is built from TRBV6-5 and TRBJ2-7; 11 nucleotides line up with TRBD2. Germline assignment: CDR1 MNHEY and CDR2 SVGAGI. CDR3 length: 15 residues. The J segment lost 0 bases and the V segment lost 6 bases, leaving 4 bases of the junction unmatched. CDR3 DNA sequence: TGTGCCAGCAGCGGACTAGCGGGCTTCTCCTACGAGCAGTACTTC. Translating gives CASSGLAGFSYEQYF.